This T cell receptor (beta chain) was retrieved from a study of T cells in Graves' hyperthyroidism and ophthalmopathy. General study results and limits: Most clonotypes that expanded in the thyroid above 0.001 also showed up in blood. A model of 13 V-J pairs discriminated ophthalmopathy from stable hyperthyroidism.

RNA transcripts yielded amplified TCR beta CDR3 regions. HTBI primers drove first-round RT-PCR of the TCR CDR3. TCRdb re-called the multiplex PCR reads with MiXCR, one entry per CDR3 protein. The table has more than 350,000 distinct CDR3 sequences, about a sixth seen once. The study left out patients who had uncontrolled infection, other autoimmune disease, pregnancy or lactation. Diagnoses rested on clinical symptoms, serum thyroxine and TRAb, thyroid ultrasound and orbital computed tomography. This clonotype was counted at least ten times. The antigen remains undetermined. The CDR3 contains 13 residues. V shed 3 bases and J shed 7 bases, with 13 bases lying between them. The germline V gene encodes CDR1 MDHEN and CDR2 SYDVKM.

Material for sequencing was blood. The rearrangement uses TRBV28 and TRBJ2-7; tentatively, D is TRBD2 (6 bases). The receptor was isolated from a woman aged 25 to 45 with Graves' hyperthyroidism that later progressed to Graves' ophthalmopathy. The DNA for the CDR3 is TGTGCCAGCAGTTTCGGCGGAGGGAGGGAGCAGTACTTC. It yields the protein CASSFGGGREQYF.